This T cell receptor beta chain stems from a study of blood T cell repertoires in COVID-19. V lost 4 bases to trimming and J lost 2 bases; unmatched junction nucleotides: 2. The germline gives CDR1 SGHAT, CDR2 FQNNGV. This CDR3 has 14 residues. Original methodology: The assay estimated nucleated cells by amplifying reference gene primers. Measured with immunoSEQ multiplex PCR; TCRdb has only the in-frame clones, and not every one. V, J and clone size reflect that table, while D and trimming were determined from the DNA. The table shows under 400,000 clones, with roughly 90% occurring only once. Individuals aged about 18 to 90 years were recruited from around 22 US areas.

This receptor was taken from a woman aged 25 to 39 who had been exposed to COVID-19. Sequencing input: PBMCs or T cells enriched from blood (not recorded which). The chain couples TRBV11-2 to TRBJ1-2; 9 positions match TRBD1. CDR3 coding DNA: TGTGCCAGCAGCTACGGACAGGGGAACTATGGCTACACCTTC. Protein product: CASSYGQGNYGYTF.